This TCR beta chain was recorded in a study of T cells in Graves' hyperthyroidism and ophthalmopathy. Findings of the study overall: Most clonotypes expanded in the thyroid (above 0.001) were also present in blood. Ophthalmopathy and stable hyperthyroidism were separated by a 13 V-J model.

Points on this clonotype: What it recognizes is unknown.

TCR beta CDR3 regions were amplified from RNA transcripts. HTBI primers were employed in a first-round RT-PCR of the TCR CDR3. Each CDR3 protein is one row after TCRdb ran MiXCR on the multiplex PCR reads. The sample carries hundreds of thousands of distinct CDR3 sequences, around a sixth recorded once. Researchers barred patients who had uncontrolled infection, other autoimmune disease, pregnancy or lactation. The V segment lost 2 bases and the J segment 7 bases; nucleotides outside the gene matches: 15. In germline, CDR1 is SGHDT, CDR2 YYEEEE. CDR3 length equals 18 residues. Sequenced sample: blood. The genes are TRBV5-6 and TRBJ1-5, with 10 bases that match TRBD1. This TCR derives from a woman under 30 with Graves' hyperthyroidism that later progressed to Graves' ophthalmopathy. The CDR3 loop reads CASSFGRSRTGGQQPQHF. CDR3 DNA: TGTGCCAGCAGCTTCGGGAGAAGCCGGACAGGGGGGCAGCAGCCCCAGCATTTT.